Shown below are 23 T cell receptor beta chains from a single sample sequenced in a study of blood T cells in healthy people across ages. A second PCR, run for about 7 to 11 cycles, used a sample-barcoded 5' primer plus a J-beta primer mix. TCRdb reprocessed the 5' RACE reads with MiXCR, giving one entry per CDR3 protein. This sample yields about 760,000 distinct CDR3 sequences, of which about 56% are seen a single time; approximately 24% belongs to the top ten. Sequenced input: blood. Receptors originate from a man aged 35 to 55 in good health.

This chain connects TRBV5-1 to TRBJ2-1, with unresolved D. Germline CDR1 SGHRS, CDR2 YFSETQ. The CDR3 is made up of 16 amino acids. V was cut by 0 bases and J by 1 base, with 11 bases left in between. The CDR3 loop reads CASSLVLVRSYNEQFF. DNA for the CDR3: TGCGCCAGCAGCTTGGTTCTGGTCAGATCCTACAATGAGCAGTTCTTC.

CDR3 coding DNA: TGTGCCAGCAGGCCAGCGGGGGCTGAGACCCAGTACTTC. As protein: CASRPAGAETQYF. The chain employs TRBV12-3 or TRBV12-4 and TRBJ2-5; 8 nucleotides agree with TRBD2. V shed 6 bases, J shed 5 bases, and the junction held 5 bases outside the gene matches. There are 13 residues in the CDR3.

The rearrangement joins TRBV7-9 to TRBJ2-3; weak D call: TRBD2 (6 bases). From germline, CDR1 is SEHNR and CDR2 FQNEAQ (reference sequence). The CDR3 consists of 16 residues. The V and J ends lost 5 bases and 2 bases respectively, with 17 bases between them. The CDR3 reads CASSRHPGVFTDTQYF. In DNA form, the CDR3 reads TGTGCCAGCAGCAGGCACCCGGGGGTCTTCACAGATACGCAGTATTTT.

The CDR3 here is CAIGPEGTTNEKLFF. In DNA, the CDR3 is TGTGCCATCGGGCCCGAGGGTACAACTAATGAAAAACTGTTTTTT. The chain is built from TRBV10-3 and TRBJ1-4; D gene unclear. There are 15 residues in the CDR3. Trimming took off 8 bases at V and 0 bases at J, with 13 bases between the two ends. Looked up from germline, CDR1 is ENHRY and CDR2 is SYGVKD.

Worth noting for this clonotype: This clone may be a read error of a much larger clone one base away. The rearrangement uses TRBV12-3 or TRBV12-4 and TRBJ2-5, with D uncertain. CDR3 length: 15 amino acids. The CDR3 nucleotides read TGTTCCAGCAGTCCCGGGCCCAGTACTGAAGAGACCCAGTACTTC. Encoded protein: CSSSPGPSTEETQYF.

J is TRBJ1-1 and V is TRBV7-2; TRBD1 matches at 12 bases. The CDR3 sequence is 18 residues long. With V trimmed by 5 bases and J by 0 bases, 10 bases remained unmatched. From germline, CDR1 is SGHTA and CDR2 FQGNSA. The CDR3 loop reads CASSRMGQGASVNTEAFF. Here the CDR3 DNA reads TGTGCCAGCAGCCGCATGGGACAGGGGGCTTCTGTGAACACTGAAGCTTTCTTT. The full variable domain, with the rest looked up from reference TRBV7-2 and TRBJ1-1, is GAGVSQSPSNKVTEKGKDVELRCDPISGHTALYWYRQSLGQGLEFLIYFQGNSAPDKSGLPSDRFSAERTGGSVSTLTIQRTQQEDSAVYLCASSRMGQGASVNTEAFFGQGTRLTVV.

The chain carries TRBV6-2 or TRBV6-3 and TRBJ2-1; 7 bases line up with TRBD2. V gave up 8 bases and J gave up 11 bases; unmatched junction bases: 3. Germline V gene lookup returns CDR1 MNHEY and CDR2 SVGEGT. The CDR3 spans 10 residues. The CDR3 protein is CASASGKQFF. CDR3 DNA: TGTGCCAGCGCTAGCGGTAAGCAGTTCTTC.

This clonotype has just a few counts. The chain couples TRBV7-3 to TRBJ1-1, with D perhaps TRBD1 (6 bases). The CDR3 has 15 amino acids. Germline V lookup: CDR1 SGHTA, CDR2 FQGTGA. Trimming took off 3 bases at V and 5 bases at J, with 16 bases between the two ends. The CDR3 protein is CASSLFSTGETEAFF. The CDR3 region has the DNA TGTGCCAGCAGCTTGTTTTCGACAGGAGAAACTGAAGCTTTCTTT.

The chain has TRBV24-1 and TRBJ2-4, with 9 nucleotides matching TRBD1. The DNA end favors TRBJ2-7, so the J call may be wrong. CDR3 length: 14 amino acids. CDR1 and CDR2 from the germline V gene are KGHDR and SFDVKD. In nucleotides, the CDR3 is TGTGCCACCAGTGATCCTGGACAGGGGAGCGAGCAGTACTTC. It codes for CATSDPGQGSEQYF.

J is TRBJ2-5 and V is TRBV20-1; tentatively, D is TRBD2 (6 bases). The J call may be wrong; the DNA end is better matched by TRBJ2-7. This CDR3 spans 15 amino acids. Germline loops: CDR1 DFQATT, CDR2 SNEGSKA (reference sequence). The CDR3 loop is CSARATEAGHYEQYF. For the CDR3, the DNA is TGCAGTGCTAGGGCCACCGAGGCGGGGCACTACGAGCAGTACTTC.

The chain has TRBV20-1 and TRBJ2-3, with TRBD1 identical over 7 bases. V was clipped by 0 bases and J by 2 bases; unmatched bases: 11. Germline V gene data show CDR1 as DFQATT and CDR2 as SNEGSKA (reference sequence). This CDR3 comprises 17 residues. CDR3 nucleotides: TGCAGTGCTAGAGAGGGCTTTGGGGGACAGAACACAGATACGCAGTATTTT. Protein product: CSAREGFGGQNTDTQYF.

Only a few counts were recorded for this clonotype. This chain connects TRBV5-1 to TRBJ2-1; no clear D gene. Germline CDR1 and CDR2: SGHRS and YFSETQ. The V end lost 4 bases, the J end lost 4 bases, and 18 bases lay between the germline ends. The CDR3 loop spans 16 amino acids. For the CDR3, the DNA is TGCGCCAGCAGCCTAGAGCCAGGAACCTATTACAATGAGCAGTTCTTC. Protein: CASSLEPGTYYNEQFF.

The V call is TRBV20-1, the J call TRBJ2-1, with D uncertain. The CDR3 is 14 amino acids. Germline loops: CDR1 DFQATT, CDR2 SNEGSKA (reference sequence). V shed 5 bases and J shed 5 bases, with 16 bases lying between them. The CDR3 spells CSALRPQTDNEQFF. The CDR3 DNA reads TGCAGTGCTCTGCGGCCCCAAACGGACAATGAGCAGTTCTTC.

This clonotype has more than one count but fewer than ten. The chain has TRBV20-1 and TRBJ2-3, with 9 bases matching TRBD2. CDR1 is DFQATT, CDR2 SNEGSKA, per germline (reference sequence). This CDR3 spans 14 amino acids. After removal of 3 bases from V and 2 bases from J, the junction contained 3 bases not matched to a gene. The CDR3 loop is CSASGGGVTDTQYF. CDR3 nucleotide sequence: TGCAGTGCTAGCGGCGGGGGGGTCACAGATACGCAGTATTTT.

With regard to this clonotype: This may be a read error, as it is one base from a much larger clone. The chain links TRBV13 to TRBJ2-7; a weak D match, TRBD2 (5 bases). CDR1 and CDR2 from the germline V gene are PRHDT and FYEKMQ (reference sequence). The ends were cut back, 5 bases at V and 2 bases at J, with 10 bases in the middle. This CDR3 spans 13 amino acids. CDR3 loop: CASSVSGAYEQYF. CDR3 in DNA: TGTGCCAGCAGCGTAAGCGGAGCCTACGAGCAGTACTTC.

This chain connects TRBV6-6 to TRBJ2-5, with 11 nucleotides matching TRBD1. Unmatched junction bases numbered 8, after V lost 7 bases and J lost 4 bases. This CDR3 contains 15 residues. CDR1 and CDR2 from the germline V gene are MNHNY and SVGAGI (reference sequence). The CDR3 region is CASMPRTGGVETQYF. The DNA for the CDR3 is TGTGCCAGCATGCCAAGGACAGGGGGCGTAGAGACCCAGTACTTC.

In DNA, the CDR3 is TGTGCCAGCAGCTTAGAGCTAGCGGGGGGTAACAATGAGCAGTTCTTC. Protein: CASSLELAGGNNEQFF. This rearrangement joins TRBV7-2 to TRBJ2-1; TRBD2 matches 11 bases. Per germline, CDR1 SGHTA and CDR2 FQGNSA. V lost 1 base, J lost 5 bases, and 4 bases stayed unmatched. There are 16 residues in the CDR3.

In DNA form, the CDR3 reads TGTGCCAGCAGCGAACACGGGGTTTCAAATGAGCAGTTCTTC. It specifies CASSEHGVSNEQFF. This chain connects TRBV14 to TRBJ2-1, with D tentatively TRBD2 (5 bases). The V gene lost 5 bases and the J gene lost 7 bases, with 15 bases spanning the gap. CDR1 is SGHDN, CDR2 FVKESK, per germline. This CDR3 is built from 14 residues.

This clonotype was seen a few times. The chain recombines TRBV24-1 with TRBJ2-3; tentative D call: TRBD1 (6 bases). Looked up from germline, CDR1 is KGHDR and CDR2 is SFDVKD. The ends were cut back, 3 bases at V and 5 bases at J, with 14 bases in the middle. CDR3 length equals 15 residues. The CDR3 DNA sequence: TGTGCCACCAGTGATACAGGGTTGTGGGGAGATACGCAGTATTTT. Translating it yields CATSDTGLWGDTQYF.

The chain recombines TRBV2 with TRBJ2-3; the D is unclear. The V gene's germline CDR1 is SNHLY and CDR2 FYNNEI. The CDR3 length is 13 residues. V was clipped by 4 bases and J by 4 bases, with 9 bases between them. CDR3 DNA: TGTGCCAGCAGTGCGGGTCGCGCAGATACGCAGTATTTT. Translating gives CASSAGRADTQYF.

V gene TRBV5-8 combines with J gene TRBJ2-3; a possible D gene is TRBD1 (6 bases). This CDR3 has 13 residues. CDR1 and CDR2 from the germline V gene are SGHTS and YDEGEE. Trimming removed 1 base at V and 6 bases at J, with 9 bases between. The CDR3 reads CASSLMGADTQYF. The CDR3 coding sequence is TGTGCCAGCAGCTTGATGGGGGCGGATACGCAGTATTTT.

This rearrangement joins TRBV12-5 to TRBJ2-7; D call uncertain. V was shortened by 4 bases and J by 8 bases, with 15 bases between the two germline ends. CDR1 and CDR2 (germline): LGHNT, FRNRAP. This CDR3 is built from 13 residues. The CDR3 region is CASGSHRRAQQYF. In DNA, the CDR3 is TGTGCTAGTGGTTCCCACCGGCGTGCGCAGCAGTACTTC.

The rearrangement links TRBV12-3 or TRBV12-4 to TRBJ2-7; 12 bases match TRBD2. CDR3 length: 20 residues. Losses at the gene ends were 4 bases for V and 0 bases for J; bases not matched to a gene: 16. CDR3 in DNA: TGTGCCAGCAGTTCACCCCAACGGGGACTAGCGGGTGCAAACTCCTACGAGCAGTACTTC. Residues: CASSSPQRGLAGANSYEQYF.